This paragraph covers one T cell receptor (beta chain) sequence. Its specificity is not known. Losses at the gene ends were 3 bases for V and 8 bases for J; bases not matched to a gene: 12. There are 14 residues in the CDR3. Germline V gives CDR1 GTSNPN, CDR2 SVGIG (reference sequence). Using immunoSEQ multiplex PCR, the repertoire was profiled, and TCRdb retains in-frame clones only, with some absent. The table includes about 22,000 clones, roughly 80% detected once. These data are taken from a study of CD4 T cells in relation to SARS-CoV-2 and coronaviruses. Study overall: Controls used an HIV-1 Nef peptide pool or no peptide. Study outcomes and limitations: Each donor contributed either pre-pandemic or post-infection samples, not both. In around 60% of donors, memory CD4+ clonotypes crossrecognized SARS-CoV-2 and at least one common cold coronavirus spike.

Before the COVID-19 pandemic, during about 2011-2019, CD4+ T cells were taken from unexposed donors. CD4+ T cells were isolated from the cells after about 11 days of culture. As cell numbers allowed, unexposed-donor CD4+ T cells faced SARS-CoV-2 S/N and four cold-coronavirus spikes. The TCR was taken from a human donor in good health. The gene calls are TRBV30 and TRBJ1-1, with TRBD1 matching over 7 bases. The sequencing input was CD4+ T cells from PBMCs, cultured in vitro. The CDR3 coding sequence is TGTGCCTGGAGGCCCCAGGGGGGGAACATCGAAGCTTTCTTT. This codes for CAWRPQGGNIEAFF.